This T cell receptor (beta chain) was found in a study of T cells after yellow fever vaccination. Study details: Fractions with few cells were prepared using SMART-Seq v4 Ultra Low Input.

The CDR3 runs to 14 residues. Per germline, CDR1 SQVTM and CDR2 ANQGSEA. V gave up 6 bases and J gave up 4 bases; unmatched junction bases: 8. This clonotype was seen a few times. TCRdb called the 5' RACE reads again in MiXCR, with one record for every CDR3 protein. In the table there are about 400,000 distinct CDR3 sequences, about 6% of which are singletons. The sample was PBMCs, taken 5 days after the yellow fever booster vaccination. This clonotype originated in a man aged 25-45 years who received the YFV17D yellow fever vaccine. The chain couples TRBV29-1 to TRBJ2-5; 10 nucleotides agree with TRBD1. CDR3 coding DNA: TGCAGCGTGCCGGGACAGGGGAATCTAGAGACCCAGTACTTC. Protein sequence: CSVPGQGNLETQYF.